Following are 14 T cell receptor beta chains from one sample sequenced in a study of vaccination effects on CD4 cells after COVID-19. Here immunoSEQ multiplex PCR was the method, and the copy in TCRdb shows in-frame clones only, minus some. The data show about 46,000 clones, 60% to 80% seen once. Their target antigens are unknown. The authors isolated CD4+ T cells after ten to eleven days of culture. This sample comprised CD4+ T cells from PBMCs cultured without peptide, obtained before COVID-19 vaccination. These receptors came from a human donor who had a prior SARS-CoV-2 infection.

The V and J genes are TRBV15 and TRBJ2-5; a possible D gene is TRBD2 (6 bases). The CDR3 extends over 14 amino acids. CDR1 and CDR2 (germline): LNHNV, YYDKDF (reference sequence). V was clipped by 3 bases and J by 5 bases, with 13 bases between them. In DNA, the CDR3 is TGTGCCACCAGCAGCTTGCGGGGTGTGGAGACCCAGTACTTC. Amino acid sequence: CATSSLRGVETQYF.

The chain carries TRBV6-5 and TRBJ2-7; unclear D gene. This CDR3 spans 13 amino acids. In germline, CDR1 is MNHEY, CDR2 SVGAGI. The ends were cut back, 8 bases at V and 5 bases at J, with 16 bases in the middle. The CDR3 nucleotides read TGTGCCAGCCGTTCCACGAACCGAGACGAGCAGTACTTC. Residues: CASRSTNRDEQYF.

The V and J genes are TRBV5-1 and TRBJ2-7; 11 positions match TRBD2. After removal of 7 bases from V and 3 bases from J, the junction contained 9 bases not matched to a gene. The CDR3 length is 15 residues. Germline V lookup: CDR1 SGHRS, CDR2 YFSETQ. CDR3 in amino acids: CASGSGSGRVYEQYF. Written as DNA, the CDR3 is TGCGCCAGCGGATCAGGTAGCGGGAGGGTCTACGAGCAGTACTTC.

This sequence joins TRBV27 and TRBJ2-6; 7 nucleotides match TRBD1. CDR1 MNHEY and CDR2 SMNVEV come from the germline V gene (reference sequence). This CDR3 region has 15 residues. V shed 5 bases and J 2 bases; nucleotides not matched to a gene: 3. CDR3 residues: CASSDQGAGANVLTF. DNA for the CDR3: TGTGCCAGCAGTGACCAGGGGGCTGGGGCCAACGTCCTGACTTTC.

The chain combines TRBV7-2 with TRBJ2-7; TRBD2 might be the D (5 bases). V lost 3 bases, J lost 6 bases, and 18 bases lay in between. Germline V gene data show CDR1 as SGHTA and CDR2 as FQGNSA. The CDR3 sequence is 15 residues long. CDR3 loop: CASSFSTGSSTEQYF. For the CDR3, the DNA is TGTGCCAGCAGCTTTTCAACGGGGTCTTCGACCGAGCAGTACTTC. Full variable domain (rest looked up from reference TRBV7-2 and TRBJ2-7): GAGVSQSPSNKVTEKGKDVELRCDPISGHTALYWYRQSLGQGLEFLIYFQGNSAPDKSGLPSDRFSAERTGGSVSTLTIQRTQQEDSAVYLCASSFSTGSSTEQYFGPGTRLTVT.

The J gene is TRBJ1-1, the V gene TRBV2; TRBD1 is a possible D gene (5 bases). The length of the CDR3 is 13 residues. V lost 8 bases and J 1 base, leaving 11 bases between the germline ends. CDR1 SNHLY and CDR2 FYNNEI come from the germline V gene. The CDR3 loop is CASAGTANTEAFF. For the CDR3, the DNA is TGTGCCAGCGCCGGGACGGCGAACACTGAAGCTTTCTTT.

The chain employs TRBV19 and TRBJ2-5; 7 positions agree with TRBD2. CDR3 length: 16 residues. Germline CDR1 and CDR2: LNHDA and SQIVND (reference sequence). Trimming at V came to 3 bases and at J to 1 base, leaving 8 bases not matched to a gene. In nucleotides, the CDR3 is TGTGCCAGTAGTATGGGGACTGGCGGGGGCCAAGAGACCCAGTACTTC. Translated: CASSMGTGGGQETQYF.

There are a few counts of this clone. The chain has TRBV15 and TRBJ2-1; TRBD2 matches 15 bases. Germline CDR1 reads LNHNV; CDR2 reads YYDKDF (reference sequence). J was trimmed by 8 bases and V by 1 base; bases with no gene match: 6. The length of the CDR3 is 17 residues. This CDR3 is CATSRGGTSGRRDEQFF. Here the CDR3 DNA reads TGTGCCACCAGCAGAGGTGGGACTAGCGGGAGGAGGGATGAGCAGTTCTTC.

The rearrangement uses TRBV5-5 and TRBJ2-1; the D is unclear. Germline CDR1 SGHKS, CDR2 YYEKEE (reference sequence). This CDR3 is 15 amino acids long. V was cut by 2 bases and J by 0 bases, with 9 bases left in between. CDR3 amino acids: CASSFAGSSYNEQFF. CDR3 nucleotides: TGTGCCAGCAGCTTTGCCGGAAGCTCCTACAATGAGCAGTTCTTC. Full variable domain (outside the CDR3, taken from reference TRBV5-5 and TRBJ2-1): DAGVTQSPTHLIKTRGQQVTLRCSPISGHKSVSWYQQVLGQGPQFIFQYYEKEERGRGNFPDRFSARQFPNYSSELNVNALLLGDSALYLCASSFAGSSYNEQFFGPGTRLTVL.

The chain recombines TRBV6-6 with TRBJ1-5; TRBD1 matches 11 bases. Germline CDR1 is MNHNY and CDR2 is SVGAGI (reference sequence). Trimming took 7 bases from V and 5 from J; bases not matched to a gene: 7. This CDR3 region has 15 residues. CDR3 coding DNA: TGTGCCAGCAAAAAACCGGGACAGGGGGATCAGCCCCAGCATTTT. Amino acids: CASKKPGQGDQPQHF.

The CDR3 DNA sequence: TGTGCCTGGGGCGGGCGGGCCATTCAGTACTTC. Protein sequence: CAWGGRAIQYF. The rearrangement links TRBV30 to TRBJ2-4; D possibly corresponds to TRBD2 (5 bases). CDR1 and CDR2 from the germline V gene are GTSNPN and SVGIG (reference sequence). CDR3 length equals 11 residues. V lost 5 bases, J lost 9 bases, and 11 bases lay in between.

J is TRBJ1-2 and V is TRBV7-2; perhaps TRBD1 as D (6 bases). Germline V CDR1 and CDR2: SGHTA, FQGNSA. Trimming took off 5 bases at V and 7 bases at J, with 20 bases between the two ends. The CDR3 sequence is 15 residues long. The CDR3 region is CASSAQGQFSAGYTF. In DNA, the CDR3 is TGTGCCAGCAGCGCACAGGGCCAATTTTCGGCTGGCTACACCTTC.

CDR3 in amino acids: CASSLPLSTGELFF. The DNA for the CDR3 is TGCGCCAGCAGCTTGCCTCTAAGCACCGGGGAGCTGTTTTTT. This chain links TRBV5-1 with TRBJ2-2; D unresolved. Germline assignment: CDR1 SGHRS and CDR2 YFSETQ. This CDR3 has 14 residues. The V end was cut by 1 base, the J end by 4 bases, with 8 bases between.

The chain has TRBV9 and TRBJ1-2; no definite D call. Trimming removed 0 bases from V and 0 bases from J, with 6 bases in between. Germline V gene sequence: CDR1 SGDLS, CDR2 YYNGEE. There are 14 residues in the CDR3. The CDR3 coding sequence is TGTGCCAGCAGCGTAGGTACCTCTAACTATGGCTACACCTTC. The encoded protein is CASSVGTSNYGYTF.